The 16 T cell receptor beta chains listed next were all sequenced from one sample in a study of human T cells and chemical hapten exposure. TCRdb re-derived calls from the RACE reads in MiXCR, one entry per CDR3 protein. Altogether about 120,000 distinct CDR3 sequences are present, about 14% being singletons, with the ten largest covering approximately 2.8%. The time point: pre-sensitization, week 0. Treatment indicated: therapeutic diphenylcyclopropenone sensitization with weekly scalp DPC. Source: whole blood, taken in connection with sensitization to the hapten diphenylcyclopropenone (DPC). All receptors come from a woman under 30 with alopecia areata. Some clones in this sample may be carry-over from other donors' samples.

This clonotype was observed many times. The gene calls are TRBV12-3 or TRBV12-4 and TRBJ1-5, with a weak D call TRBD1 (6 bases). This CDR3 is built from 15 residues. The V and J ends lost 5 bases and 4 bases respectively, with 15 bases between them. CDR3: CASSPTDRKNQPQHF. The CDR3 nucleotides read TGTGCCAGCAGTCCAACCGACAGGAAAAATCAGCCCCAGCATTTT.

The chain uses TRBV9 and TRBJ2-3; D may match TRBD1 or TRBD2 (5 bases each). The CDR3 is made up of 12 amino acids. V shed 0 bases and J shed 12 bases, with 11 bases lying between them. Germline V gives CDR1 SGDLS, CDR2 YYNGEE. The CDR3 DNA reads TGTGCCAGCAGCGTAGACCGGGACGCTCAGTATTTT. Translation: CASSVDRDAQYF.

The table lists this clonotype with many counts. The chain combines TRBV10-1 with TRBJ2-3; no definite D call. Deletions cut 5 bases from V and 0 bases from J, with 9 bases between. The CDR3 contains 14 residues. Germline CDR1 WNHNN, CDR2 SYGVQD (reference sequence). The CDR3 sequence is CASSRDTSTDTQYF. The DNA of the CDR3 is TGCGCCAGCAGTCGAGACACCAGCACAGATACGCAGTATTTT.

This clonotype appeared a few times. The rearrangement links TRBV19 to TRBJ2-2; 10 nucleotides align to TRBD2. Germline CDR1 reads LNHDA; CDR2 reads SQIVND (reference sequence). This CDR3 is 15 amino acids long. V was clipped by 7 bases and J by 2 bases; unmatched bases: 4. The CDR3 reads CASITSGVNTGELFF. CDR3 in DNA: TGTGCCAGTATTACTAGCGGGGTTAACACCGGGGAGCTGTTTTTT. Based on the CDR3 plus reference TRBV19 and TRBJ2-2, the full variable domain is DGGITQSPKYLFRKEGQNVTLSCEQNLNHDAMYWYRQDPGQGLRLIYYSQIVNDFQKGDIAEGYSVSREKKESFPLTVTSAQKNPTAFYLCASITSGVNTGELFFGEGSRLTVL.

The sample holds a few counts of this clonotype. The chain recombines TRBV28 with TRBJ1-1; unclear D gene. The ends were cut back, 7 bases at V and 1 base at J, with 19 bases in the middle. CDR1 and CDR2 from the germline V gene are MDHEN and SYDVKM. The CDR3 covers 16 residues. The CDR3 spells CASNPIGEGSNTEAFF. The CDR3 DNA reads as TGTGCCAGCAACCCCATTGGGGAGGGCTCGAACACTGAAGCTTTCTTT.

This clonotype was detected only a few times. This sequence joins TRBV12-3 or TRBV12-4 and TRBJ2-1, with D maybe TRBD2 (7 bases). This CDR3 spans 13 amino acids. V lost 6 bases and J 8 bases, leaving 14 bases between the germline ends. CDR3 sequence reads: CASRSRGADEQFF. The CDR3 DNA follows: TGTGCCAGCAGATCCCGGGGGGCAGATGAGCAGTTCTTC.

This clonotype was detected many times. CDR3 loop: CASSPVGVETQYF. The CDR3 nucleotides read TGTGCCAGCAGCCCCGTGGGTGTTGAGACCCAGTACTTC. The rearrangement uses TRBV5-4 and TRBJ2-5, with D unresolved. The germline CDR1 and CDR2 sequences are SGHNT and YYREEE (reference sequence). CDR3 size: 13 residues. Trimming took off 4 bases at V and 5 bases at J, with 12 bases between the two ends.

The chain carries TRBV28 and TRBJ2-3; perhaps TRBD2 as D (6 bases). Germline V gene data show CDR1 as MDHEN and CDR2 as SYDVKM. Trimming stripped 4 bases from V and 0 bases from J, with 11 bases between. This CDR3 is 15 amino acids long. For the CDR3, the DNA is TGTGCCAGCAGTTCGCGGGGTAAAAGCACAGATACGCAGTATTTT. Its translation is CASSSRGKSTDTQYF.

This clonotype was recorded once. A much larger clone lies a single base off, so this may be a read error. J is TRBJ1-2 and V is TRBV5-4; D possibly corresponds to TRBD1 (6 bases). The CDR3 contains 14 residues. Germline V gene lookup returns CDR1 SGHNT and CDR2 YYREEE (reference sequence). CDR3 DNA: TGTGCCAGCAGCTTTGTACAGGGCAACTATGGCTGCACCTTC. Amino acid sequence: CASSFVQGNYGCTF.

This clonotype was seen at least ten times. This chain uses TRBV14 with TRBJ1-1; TRBD1 agrees at 9 bases. CDR3 length: 14 amino acids. The germline V gene encodes CDR1 SGHDN and CDR2 FVKESK. The junction had 8 bases not matched to a gene; V was cut back by 7 bases and J by 5 bases. CDR3 protein: CASTSGTGRTEAFF. The CDR3 coding sequence is TGTGCCAGCACCTCCGGGACAGGGCGGACTGAAGCTTTCTTT.

This clonotype was counted between two and nine times. The rearrangement links TRBV20-1 to TRBJ2-1; possibly TRBD2 for D (5 bases). Germline CDR1 is DFQATT and CDR2 is SNEGSKA (reference sequence). Trimming removed 0 bases from V and 1 base from J, with 10 bases in between. The CDR3 loop spans 15 amino acids. The CDR3 nucleotides read TGCAGTGCTAGAGATCACGAGGGTTCCTACAATGAGCAGTTCTTC. Protein: CSARDHEGSYNEQFF.

This clonotype was seen many times. The chain links TRBV4-3 to TRBJ2-7; D gene ambiguous. The CDR3 loop spans 15 amino acids. With 4 bases removed from V and 3 bases from J, the gap between germline ends came to 16 bases. Germline loops: CDR1 LGHNA, CDR2 YSLEER. The DNA for the CDR3 is TGCGCCAGCAGCCGTTGGGATGGTCCCAGCTACGAGCAGTACTTC. This encodes CASSRWDGPSYEQYF.

This clonotype came up a few times. As DNA, the CDR3 is TGTGCCAGCAGTTTAGCCCAGGCACAAGAGACCCAGTACTTC. Translated: CASSLAQAQETQYF. The V gene is TRBV12-3 or TRBV12-4, the J gene TRBJ2-5; no definite D call. V gave up 0 bases and J gave up 2 bases, with 7 bases separating them. This CDR3 region has 14 residues.

V and J are TRBV28 and TRBJ2-1; TRBD2 is a possible D gene (6 bases). Trimming took 8 bases from V and 9 from J, leaving 23 bases between them. The V gene's germline CDR1 is MDHEN and CDR2 SYDVKM. CDR3 length: 15 amino acids. CDR3 region: CASSSMGGFGVEQFF. CDR3 coding DNA: TGTGCCAGCTCCTCAATGGGAGGTTTTGGGGTTGAGCAGTTCTTC.

This clonotype was found a few times. The rearrangement joins TRBV5-1 to TRBJ1-4; no clear D. The CDR3 runs to 15 residues. Germline V gene data show CDR1 as SGHRS and CDR2 as YFSETQ. The V and J ends lost 2 bases and 7 bases respectively, with 15 bases between them. The CDR3 loop is CASSLWGPAVEKLFF. Written as DNA, the CDR3 is TGCGCCAGCAGCTTATGGGGTCCGGCGGTTGAAAAACTGTTTTTT.

The table lists this clonotype with a few counts. The chain carries TRBV27 and TRBJ2-3; a weak D match, TRBD1 (6 bases). The CDR3 length is 15 residues. The V end lost 6 bases, the J end lost 5 bases, and 18 bases lay between the germline ends. The germline V gene encodes CDR1 MNHEY and CDR2 SMNVEV (reference sequence). The CDR3 region has the DNA TGTGCCAGCAGGGAAACAGGGAGCTCGGGAGATACGCAGTATTTT. It is translated as CASRETGSSGDTQYF.